This T cell receptor (beta chain) came from a study of blood T cell repertoires in COVID-19 (dated by TCRdb to about 2020). Broadly, across the study: The collaborator samples originated in the United States, Italy and Spain and spanned the acute and convalescent phases of COVID-19. The repertoires were made available in a free public database intended to serve as a resource for research on the immune response to SARS-CoV-2. Sample metadata almost always included a de-identified subject ID, COVID-19 status, age in years and sex. The material from the prospective study consisted of cDNA or gDNA derived from T cells, B-cell-depleted T cells, or PBMCs. The samples were drawn from the first 160 participants of the ongoing ImmuneRACE study and from some 1,300 subjects provided by 6 global collaborators. The dataset comprised deeply sampled blood TCRbeta repertoires from subjects exposed to, actively infected with, or recovered from COVID-19. Where available, HLA class I and class II types were obtained from metadata supplied by the sample provider rather than from assay-based typing. On the study overall, not on this receptor specifically: Clinical and demographic metadata were provided uncurated, with the amount varying by source and participant.

TCRbeta CDR3 regions were amplified from genomic DNA using the immunoSEQ Assay, a bias-controlled multiplex PCR. Processing in the source paper ran as follows. The number of nucleated cells in each sample was estimated by amplification of reference gene primers within the assay. To quantify the absolute abundance of each unique TCRbeta CDR3 rearrangement, sequence reads were collapsed and filtered. For each sample, productive Simpson clonality was calculated by taking the square root of Simpson's diversity index across productive rearrangements. The clones in this table, taken by TCRdb from immuneACCESS, are in-frame only. Not every clone is retained; where verified, under half of the shortfall comes from an unresolved V gene, and the cause of the rest is unknown. The D gene and trimming were derived from the DNA, and the V and J assignments and clone size from that table. The sample has 65,000 or so clones on record, about 80% of them singletons. The ten biggest clones cover roughly 4% of the sample.

The collaborating institutions used their own protocols to collect whole blood in K2EDTA tubes. For TCRbeta analysis, collaborators shipped samples as frozen whole blood, isolated PBMCs, or DNA extracted from either of those sample types. In the case of this clone: This receptor's antigen is unknown. No much larger clone exists at a distance of one base, and base qualities are not known.

Relative to germline, V is 4 bases shorter and J is 9 bases shorter, with 15 bases between their ends. In the germline V gene, CDR1 corresponds to MDHEN and CDR2 to SYDVKM. The CDR3 runs 13 amino acids, cysteine and phenylalanine included. The entry retains the CDR3 DNA only, 39 bases that are in frame from base 1. Sample: peripheral blood. The receptor's source is a man in his 60s with acute or convalescent COVID-19. Here the chain combines TRBV28 and TRBJ1-1; the D gene is perhaps TRBD1, from 6 matching bases. The DNA sequence is TGTGCCAGCAGTTCCGCAGGGGTTCGACAAGCTTTCTTT. Its product reads: CASSSAGVRQAFF.